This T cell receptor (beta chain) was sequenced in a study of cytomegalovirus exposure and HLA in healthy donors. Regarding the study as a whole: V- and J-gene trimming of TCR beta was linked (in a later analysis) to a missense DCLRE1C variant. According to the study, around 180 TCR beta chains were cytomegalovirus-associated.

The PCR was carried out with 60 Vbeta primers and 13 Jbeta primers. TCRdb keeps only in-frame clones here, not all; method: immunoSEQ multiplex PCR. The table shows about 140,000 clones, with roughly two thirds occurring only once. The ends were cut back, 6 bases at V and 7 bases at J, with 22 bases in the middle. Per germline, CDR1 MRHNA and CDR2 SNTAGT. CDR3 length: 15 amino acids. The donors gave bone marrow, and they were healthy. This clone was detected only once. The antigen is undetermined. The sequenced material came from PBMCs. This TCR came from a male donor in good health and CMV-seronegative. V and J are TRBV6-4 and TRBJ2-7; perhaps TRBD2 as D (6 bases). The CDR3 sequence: CASRTPRDGGGEQYF. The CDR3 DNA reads TGTGCCAGCAGGACCCCCCGGGACGGTGGGGGGGAGCAGTACTTC.